This T cell receptor beta chain comes out of a study of lymphopenia after photon versus proton radiotherapy. Clones were sequenced by immunoSEQ multiplex PCR, and TCRdb holds only the in-frame ones, with some missing. The table has 52,000 or so clones, 80% to 95% seen once. Study findings and constraints: Better survival with proton therapy was suggested as possible, not demonstrated. Post-nadir diversity loss with photons came from oligoclonal expansion, particularly CD8+ Temra cells. Photon-treated patients lost naive T cells and TCR diversity; proton-treated stayed stable.

V shed 5 bases and J shed 5 bases, with 16 bases lying between them. Germline V gives CDR1 SGHVS, CDR2 FQNEAQ. This CDR3 is 14 amino acids long. On this clone itself: Antigen specificity is unknown.

V gene TRBV7-8 combines with J gene TRBJ2-7; no clear D. The input for sequencing was peripheral blood, taken from a patient treated with photon-based radiotherapy. The source of this sequence is a woman aged 40 to 55 with cholangiocarcinoma. The DNA of the CDR3 is TGTGCCAGCAGCCATGACATGCAACCCCACGAGCAGTACTTC. Its protein is CASSHDMQPHEQYF.